The 27 T cell receptor beta chains given below trace back to one sample, sequenced in a study of shared clonotypes between healthy human individuals (dated by TCRdb to about 2020). The library was produced with the immunoSEQ multiplex PCR assay. TCRdb's version of the immuneACCESS table is confined to in-frame rearrangements and falls short of the full clone set. An unresolved V gene accounts for under half of the shortfall where checked; the remainder is of unknown origin. Present in this sample are 600,000 to 750,000 clones, around 70% of which were seen just once. Under 2% of the sample comes from the top ten. The material sequenced was memory CD4+ T cells sorted from blood. The cell subset or site label, as the study defines it: CD45RA-negative fraction. The receptors originated from a woman between 25 and 40 years old in good health.

This chain uses TRBV4-2 with TRBJ1-1; TRBD1 matches 7 bases. Germline CDR1 and CDR2: LGHNA and YNFKEQ. This CDR3 has 16 amino acids. J lost 1 base, V lost 4 bases, and 9 bases had no gene match. CDR3 sequence: CASSPLTGTENTEAFF. Written as DNA, the CDR3 is TGTGCCAGCAGCCCACTAACCGGGACAGAGAACACTGAAGCTTTCTTT.

This clone was seen only once. J is TRBJ1-1 and V is TRBV2; D perhaps matches TRBD1 (5 bases). V lost 3 bases and J 1 base, leaving 9 bases between the germline ends. Looked up from germline, CDR1 is SNHLY and CDR2 is FYNNEI. This CDR3 has 14 residues. CDR3 sequence (DNA): TGTGCCAGCAGTGAGCAGGGCGGGAACACTGAAGCTTTCTTT. Translated: CASSEQGGNTEAFF.

V and J are TRBV19 and TRBJ2-7; 12 bases agree with TRBD1. Germline V gene sequence: CDR1 LNHDA, CDR2 SQIVND (reference sequence). Unmatched junction bases numbered 5, after V lost 3 bases and J lost 5 bases. The length of the CDR3 is 15 residues. CDR3 coding DNA: TGTGCCAGTAGTATCTACGGGACAGGGGGCGACGAGCAGTACTTC. Residues: CASSIYGTGGDEQYF.

The sample holds many counts of this clone. The V and J genes are TRBV9 and TRBJ1-5; no reliable D call. The CDR3 has 18 residues. V was cut by 0 bases and J by 0 bases, with 16 bases left in between. Germline-derived CDR1 and CDR2 are SGDLS and YYNGEE. CDR3 bases: TGTGCCAGCAGCGTAGCTCGAGAGAGTGTTGGTAGCAATCAGCCCCAGCATTTT. This gives the protein CASSVARESVGSNQPQHF.

V gene TRBV28 combines with J gene TRBJ1-5; no reliable D call. The CDR3 has 13 amino acids. The germline V gene encodes CDR1 MDHEN and CDR2 SYDVKM. Trimming removed 6 bases at V and 0 bases at J, with 6 bases between. The CDR3 coding sequence is TGTGCCAGCAGGAAATATAGCAATCAGCCCCAGCATTTT. Translated: CASRKYSNQPQHF.

In this sample, this clone turned up once. As DNA, the CDR3 is TGTGCCAGCAGCCCCGGACAGGGTCGGGAAGCTTTCTTT. This sequence encodes CASSPGQGREAFF. The rearrangement joins TRBV11-2 to TRBJ1-1, with 8 nucleotides matching TRBD1. The CDR3 runs to 13 residues. Germline CDR1 is SGHAT and CDR2 is FQNNGV. J gave up 8 bases and V 5 bases, and 7 bases lay outside the gene matches.

The J gene is TRBJ1-5, the V gene TRBV10-3; D gene ambiguous. CDR3 length equals 14 residues. V gave up 3 bases and J gave up 2 bases, with 8 bases separating them. The germline CDR1 and CDR2 sequences are ENHRY and SYGVKD. The CDR3, as DNA: TGTGCCATCAGTGATGAGCCTGGCAATCAGCCCCAGCATTTT. Protein product: CAISDEPGNQPQHF.

The chain is built from TRBV14 and TRBJ2-2; no definite D call. The CDR3 is 12 amino acids. Trimming shortened V by 1 base and J by 9 bases, and 6 bases separated the two germline ends. Germline values: CDR1 SGHDN, CDR2 FVKESK. DNA for the CDR3: TGTGCCAGCAGCCAAGCGAAATGGGAGCTGTTTTTT. Amino acid sequence: CASSQAKWELFF.

The rearrangement joins TRBV12-1 to TRBJ2-2; the D call in the table, TRBD2, was not verified against the DNA. TRBV12-1 is shown as a pseudogene. The CDR3 runs to 16 residues. The CDR3 DNA reads as TGTGCCAGCAGCTTTCTTGAGGTGTCGCGAACCGGGGAGCTGTTTTTT. Encoded protein: CASSFLEVSRTGELFF.

Many counts were recorded for this clone. V and J are TRBV30 and TRBJ1-1; no firm D call. The V and J ends lost 5 bases and 4 bases respectively, with 14 bases between them. Germline values: CDR1 GTSNPN, CDR2 SVGIG (reference sequence). The CDR3 consists of 13 residues. The DNA for the CDR3 is TGTGCCTGGGACTGGACCTCGAGCACTGAAGCTTTCTTT. It translates to CAWDWTSSTEAFF.

The chain couples TRBV19 to TRBJ2-1, with 7 nucleotides matching TRBD2. This CDR3 is 16 amino acids long. J lost 5 bases, V lost 1 base, and 8 bases had no gene match. Germline-derived CDR1 and CDR2 are LNHDA and SQIVND (reference sequence). CDR3 bases: TGTGCCAGTAGTATAGGTTCGGCTAGCGGCCACAATGAGCAGTTCTTC. Its protein is CASSIGSASGHNEQFF.

This chain joins TRBV18 and TRBJ2-1, with 7 nucleotides matching TRBD2. The length of the CDR3 is 14 residues. With V trimmed by 3 bases and J by 6 bases, 5 bases remained unmatched. Germline V gene sequence: CDR1 KGHSH, CDR2 LQKENI. In DNA, the CDR3 is TGTGCCAGCTCACCGGCGGGAGTCTTCAATGAGCAGTTCTTC. This encodes CASSPAGVFNEQFF.

The chain uses TRBV5-4 and TRBJ2-5, with D maybe TRBD2 (6 bases). The germline gives CDR1 SGHNT, CDR2 YYREEE (reference sequence). V dropped 2 bases and J dropped 4 bases, with 24 bases sitting between them. This CDR3 region has 18 residues. The DNA of the CDR3 is TGTGCCAGCAGCTTTCCCCCTTTGGTTCCGGGAGAAATAGAGACCCAGTACTTC. This sequence encodes CASSFPPLVPGEIETQYF.

There are a few counts of this clone. The rearrangement joins TRBV11-2 to TRBJ2-1; tentatively, D is TRBD2 (5 bases). V was clipped by 0 bases and J by 12 bases, with 12 bases between them. This CDR3 has 13 amino acids. Germline-derived CDR1 and CDR2 are SGHAT and FQNNGV. The CDR3 spells CASSLETAEGQFF. In DNA, the CDR3 is TGTGCCAGCAGCTTAGAGACCGCCGAGGGGCAGTTCTTC.

V is TRBV2 and J is TRBJ2-5; 8 nucleotides match TRBD2. V lost 4 bases to trimming and J lost 5 bases; unmatched junction nucleotides: 6. The CDR3 totals 14 residues. Germline V gene lookup returns CDR1 SNHLY and CDR2 FYNNEI. CDR3 region: CASSAREGGETQYF. The CDR3 DNA follows: TGTGCCAGCAGTGCCCGGGAGGGGGGGGAGACCCAGTACTTC.

A single count supports this clone. This sequence joins TRBV2 and TRBJ2-6; TRBD1 might be the D (6 bases). V gave up 8 bases and J gave up 0 bases, with 14 bases separating them. Germline V gene lookup returns CDR1 SNHLY and CDR2 FYNNEI. This CDR3 has 16 residues. CDR3 loop: CASGRRGISGANVLTF. The CDR3 DNA reads as TGTGCCAGCGGCCGAAGGGGGATCTCTGGGGCCAACGTCCTGACTTTC. The entire variable domain, with the rest obtained from reference TRBV2 and TRBJ2-6, is as follows: EPEVTQTPSHQVTQMGQEVILRCVPISNHLYFYWYRQILGQKVEFLVSFYNNEISEKSEIFDDQFSVERPDGSNFTLKIRSTKLEDSAMYFCASGRRGISGANVLTFGAGSRLTVL.

This clone was counted once. V and J are TRBV25-1 and TRBJ1-4; D unresolved. V lost 0 bases, J lost 0 bases, and 8 bases lay in between. The CDR3 sequence is 16 residues long. Germline V gene lookup returns CDR1 MGHDK and CDR2 SYGVNS. The CDR3 sequence: CASSEYQIATNEKLFF. CDR3 DNA sequence: TGTGCCAGCAGTGAATACCAGATAGCAACTAATGAAAAACTGTTTTTT.

On this clone: A much bigger clone sits one base away, suggesting this may be a read error. The chain is built from TRBV7-8 and TRBJ2-7, with 7 bases matching TRBD2. The junction had 3 bases not matched to a gene; V was cut back by 1 base and J by 3 bases. The germline CDR1 and CDR2 sequences are SGHVS and FQNEAQ. This CDR3 is built from 14 residues. Here the CDR3 reads CASSLGLAVYEQYF. CDR3 nucleotides: TGTGCCAGCAGCTTAGGGCTAGCGGTCTACGAGCAGTACTTC. The variable domain in full, with the rest retrieved from reference TRBV7-8 and TRBJ2-7, is GAGVSQSPRYKVAKRGQDVALRCDPISGHVSLFWYQQALGQGPEFLTYFQNEAQLDKSGLPSDRFFAERPEGSVSTLKIQRTQQEDSAVYLCASSLGLAVYEQYFGPGTRLTVT.

A note on this clone: The sample carries other DNA sequences with the same CDR3. The chain employs TRBV19 and TRBJ1-1, with D possibly being TRBD1 (6 bases). The V gene's germline CDR1 is LNHDA and CDR2 SQIVND (reference sequence). There are 11 residues in the CDR3. The CDR3 DNA reads TGTGCGGCGGCAGGGGAAAGTGAAGCTTTCTTT. Protein: CAAAGESEAFF.

V is TRBV10-2 and J is TRBJ2-7; D is perhaps TRBD1 (5 bases). Trimming pared 6 bases from V and 6 bases from J, leaving 15 bases between. CDR3 length: 13 residues. Germline-derived CDR1 and CDR2 are WSHSY and SAAADI. CDR3 sequence: CASSVVTESEQYF. The CDR3 region has the DNA TGCGCCAGCAGCGTTGTGACAGAATCCGAGCAGTACTTC.

This clone was recorded a few times. The sample holds other DNA sequences that translate to the same CDR3. This rearrangement joins TRBV28 to TRBJ1-3; no clear D. This CDR3 is built from 11 residues. V dropped 2 bases and J dropped 5 bases, with 1 base sitting between them. From germline, CDR1 is MDHEN and CDR2 SYDVKM. The CDR3 region is CASSLRNTIYF. The CDR3 coding sequence is TGTGCCAGCAGTTTAAGAAACACCATATATTTT.

The gene calls are TRBV4-1 and TRBJ2-3, with 10 bases matching TRBD2. CDR3 length: 18 amino acids. Germline assignment: CDR1 MGHRA and CDR2 YSYEKL. Germline trimming cut 0 bases from V and 5 bases from J; bases unmatched to any gene: 11. The CDR3 DNA sequence: TGCGCCAGCAGCCAAGAGCGCGGACTAGCGGTCTTCTTAGATACGCAGTATTTT. It is translated as CASSQERGLAVFLDTQYF.

The rearrangement joins TRBV27 to TRBJ1-4, with 11 bases fitting TRBD1. In germline, CDR1 is MNHEY, CDR2 SMNVEV (reference sequence). CDR3 length: 16 amino acids. V gave up 5 bases and J gave up 10 bases; unmatched junction bases: 12. This CDR3 reads CASSQGQGGPAGKLFF. DNA for the CDR3: TGTGCCAGCAGTCAGGGACAGGGGGGACCTGCGGGAAAACTGTTTTTT.

The table lists this clone with a few counts. This chain links TRBV28 with TRBJ1-3; D is unresolved. CDR3 length: 14 amino acids. The V gene lost 6 bases and the J gene lost 0 bases, with 9 bases spanning the gap. CDR1 is MDHEN and CDR2 is SYDVKM in the germline V gene. CDR3 residues: CASRDDLSGNTIYF. As DNA, the CDR3 is TGTGCCAGCAGAGATGACCTCTCTGGAAACACCATATATTTT.

The chain is built from TRBV16 and TRBJ2-1, with D possibly TRBD2 on 6 matching bases. The CDR3 runs to 15 residues. Trimming cost V 4 bases and J 9 bases, with 19 bases left between them. Germline V CDR1 and CDR2: KGHSY, FQNENV. The CDR3 sequence: CASSPGGTSRTEQFF. Written as DNA, the CDR3 is TGTGCCAGCAGCCCAGGAGGAACTAGCCGGACTGAGCAGTTCTTC. The full variable domain, completed using reference TRBV16 and TRBJ2-1, is GEEVAQTPKHLVRGEGQKAKLYCAPIKGHSYVFWYQQVLKNEFKFLISFQNENVFDETGMPKERFSAKCLPNSPCSLEIQATKLEDSAVYFCASSPGGTSRTEQFFGPGTRLTVL.

This clone was observed a handful of times. The rearrangement links TRBV2 to TRBJ1-2, with D uncertain. The CDR3 loop spans 14 amino acids. V lost 0 bases, J lost 4 bases, and 9 bases lay in between. Germline lookup yields CDR1 SNHLY and CDR2 FYNNEI. In DNA form, the CDR3 reads TGTGCCAGCAGTGAAGCGGCCATTCGCTATGGCTACACCTTC. Amino acids: CASSEAAIRYGYTF.

Ten or more counts support this clone. The V call is TRBV5-1, the J call TRBJ2-3; 8 nucleotides agree with TRBD2. The CDR3 is made up of 15 amino acids. The germline gives CDR1 SGHRS, CDR2 YFSETQ. The V and J ends lost 1 base and 2 bases, in that order; junction bases with no gene match: 3. DNA of the CDR3: TGCGCCAGCAGCTTGTCCGGACTAGCCACAGATACGCAGTATTTT. Translating gives CASSLSGLATDTQYF.